A selection of T cell receptor beta chains follows, all from one sample in a study of PD-L1 blockade in urothelial cancer. Assay: immunoSEQ multiplex PCR; the TCRdb copy retains only in-frame clones and omits some. The table records about 45,000 clones, around nine tenths of them present only once. The sequencing here drew on PBMCs, taken around atezolizumab (anti-PD-L1) treatment. These receptors came from a woman aged 55 to 70 with urothelial cancer. CDR3s include the opening cysteine and the closing phenylalanine or tryptophan. D genes are given only for firm matches. A row's size may be missing; if present it is once, few, many or a size class.

j_call v_call d_call clone_size cdr3_nt cdr3_aa
TRBJ2-1 TRBV7-3 . . TGTGCCAGCAGCTTCCGGGACTCCCCTACCTACAATGAGCAGTTCTTC CASSFRDSPTYNEQFF
TRBJ2-7 TRBV9 . . TGTGCCAGCAGCGTACGGACTACCACCATCTACGAGCAGTACTTC CASSVRTTTIYEQYF
TRBJ2-7 TRBV10-2 TRBD1 . TGCGCCAGCAGTAGAGGACAGGCCCTCGAGCAGTACTTC CASSRGQALEQYF
TRBJ1-1 TRBV7-2 . . TGTGCCAGCAGCTTAGTGTCACGGGTGAACACTGAAGCTTTCTTT CASSLVSRVNTEAFF
TRBJ2-4 TRBV7-8 . . TGTGCCAGCAGCTTAGGCGGGGCGCTAGCCAAAAACATTCAGTACTTC CASSLGGALAKNIQYF
TRBJ1-6 TRBV18 . once TGTGCCAGCTCACCACCGCAAGCCGTCAATTCACCCCTCCACTTT CASSPPQAVNSPLHF
TRBJ2-3 TRBV30 . . TGTGCCTGGAGTGTCAGGGGTAATAGCACAGATACGCAGTATTTT CAWSVRGNSTDTQYF
TRBJ2-5 TRBV6-4 . . TGTGCCAGCAGTGAAGGACTAACCGAGACCCAGTACTTC CASSEGLTETQYF
TRBJ2-7 TRBV16 TRBD1 once TGTGCCAGCAACCTGGACAGGGGAGACGAGCAGTACTTC CASNLDRGDEQYF
TRBJ1-2 TRBV29-1 . . TGCAGCGTTGATCAAAGCGGCTACACCTTC CSVDQSGYTF
TRBJ2-1 TRBV7-9 . few TGTGCCACCACTAGCTTGGGTCCCGGTGAGCAGTTCTTC CATTSLGPGEQFF
TRBJ2-1 TRBV7-2 TRBD2 . TGTGCCAGCAGCCGCGAGGATAGCGGGGGGCCTTACAATGAGCAGTTCTTC CASSREDSGGPYNEQFF
TRBJ1-2 TRBV5-5 . . TGTGCCAGCAGCTTGGCCGGGCAGGGGAACTATGGCTACACCTTC CASSLAGQGNYGYTF
TRBJ2-7 TRBV25-1 . . TGTGCCAGCAGTGAAAAACGGCGGGAACGCGAGCAGTACTTC CASSEKRREREQYF
TRBJ2-7 TRBV7-2 TRBD1 . TGTGCCAGCAGCCCAGGGACAGTCTCCTACGAGCAGTACTTC CASSPGTVSYEQYF
TRBJ2-7 TRBV6-6 TRBD1 . TGTGCCAGCAGTTACTCGCTAGGGGGCCCCTACGAGCAGTACTTC CASSYSLGGPYEQYF
TRBJ2-2 TRBV6-1 TRBD2 . TGTGCCAGCAAGCGGGGGGCGGGCACCGGGGAGCTGTTTTTT CASKRGAGTGELFF
TRBJ2-5 TRBV19 TRBD2 . TGTGCCAGTACATTAGCGGGGGGGCAAGAGACCCAGTACTTC CASTLAGGQETQYF
TRBJ2-2 TRBV10-3 . . TGTGCCATCAGTGAGTTCCCCAGTCGGGACACCGGGGAGCTGTTTTTT CAISEFPSRDTGELFF
TRBJ2-1 TRBV18 . . TGTGCCAGCTCACCCCTTTATGGGCGGGTGCCCCTCAATGAGCAGTTCTTC CASSPLYGRVPLNEQFF
TRBJ2-3 TRBV5-1 . once TGCGCCAGCACTTGGGGGGAAAGCACAGATACGCAGTATTTT CASTWGESTDTQYF
TRBJ1-5 TRBV19 TRBD1 . TGTGCCAGTACCACCGGGACAGGGATGGCGAATCAGCCCCAGCATTTT CASTTGTGMANQPQHF
TRBJ2-7 TRBV27 TRBD2 . TGTGCCAGCAGTTCCCCCCGGGGGGGGAGGCCCTACGAGCAGTACTTC CASSSPRGGRPYEQYF
TRBJ2-7 TRBV7-9 . . TGTGCCAGCAGCTTAGCAGGCCCCCGGCGGGAGCAGTACTTC CASSLAGPRREQYF
TRBJ2-7 TRBV15 TRBD1 once TGTGCCACCAGCAGAGACAGGGGGCTCGAAGAGCAGTACTTC CATSRDRGLEEQYF
TRBJ2-7 TRBV11-2 . once TGTGCCAGCAGCTTAGTAACAGCTACCTACGAGCAGTACTTC CASSLVTATYEQYF